These 5 T cell receptor beta chains share one sample of origin, sequenced in a study of cytomegalovirus exposure and HLA in healthy donors. Using immunoSEQ multiplex PCR, the repertoire was profiled, and TCRdb retains in-frame clones only, with some absent. Among fewer than 250,000 clones listed, 80% to 85% were seen once. What was sequenced was PBMCs. These receptor sequences come from a woman aged 30 to 39 in good health and CMV-seropositive.

A word on this clone: At the DNA level, this CDR3 is encoded by other sequences in the same sample as well. The V and J genes are TRBV30 and TRBJ2-5; 11 positions match TRBD2. The J segment lost 5 bases and the V segment lost 0 bases, leaving 2 bases of the junction unmatched. The CDR3 covers 14 residues. Germline V CDR1 and CDR2: GTSNPN, SVGIG (reference sequence). The CDR3: CAWSVSSGRETQYF. The CDR3 coding sequence is TGTGCCTGGAGTGTTTCTAGCGGGAGGGAGACCCAGTACTTC.

J is TRBJ1-1 and V is TRBV30; perhaps TRBD1 as D (5 bases). From germline, CDR1 is GTSNPN and CDR2 SVGIG (reference sequence). Deletions cut 2 bases from V and 4 bases from J, with 17 bases between. This CDR3 has 15 amino acids. CDR3: CAWSSGPGGITEAFF. The CDR3 region has the DNA TGTGCCTGGAGTTCCGGACCGGGGGGGATCACTGAAGCTTTCTTT.

The chain combines TRBV4-1 with TRBJ1-5; D unresolved. V lost 1 base, J lost 6 bases, and 16 bases lay in between. CDR1 is MGHRA, CDR2 YSYEKL, per germline. This CDR3 has 16 amino acids. CDR3: CASSQGSGVLGQPQHF. CDR3 sequence (DNA): TGCGCCAGCAGCCAAGGGTCCGGGGTCCTGGGTCAGCCCCAGCATTTT.

This chain connects TRBV6-4 to TRBJ2-2; D call uncertain. Between the trimmed V and J ends, which lost 0 bases and 6 bases, there was a span of 8 bases. Germline CDR1 and CDR2: MRHNA and SNTAGT. This CDR3 region has 14 residues. DNA for the CDR3: TGTGCCAGCAGTGACTCGGCCGACTCCGGGGAGCTGTTTTTT. It codes for CASSDSADSGELFF.

This clone was seen a single time. The chain recombines TRBV5-1 with TRBJ2-2, with D possibly TRBD2 on 5 matching bases. The CDR3 sequence is 15 residues long. V lost 4 bases, J lost 4 bases, and 14 bases lay in between. Germline V gives CDR1 SGHRS, CDR2 YFSETQ. The CDR3 bases are TGCGCCAGCAGCCAACTAGGGCTCTCCACCGGGGAGCTGTTTTTT. It translates to CASSQLGLSTGELFF.